This record covers a single TCR beta chain. The RNA, 0.5 to 1 ug, was put through reverse transcription using random hexamers. TCRdb re-called the immunoSEQ multiplex PCR reads through MiXCR, storing one row per CDR3 protein. The sample consists of 100,000 to 150,000 distinct CDR3 sequences, 93% of them appearing once. This sample is drawn from a study of CD8 T cells in Susac syndrome. The CDR3 covers 14 residues. CDR1 and CDR2 from the germline V gene are MNHEY and SMNVEV (reference sequence). V dropped 5 bases and J dropped 2 bases, with 13 bases sitting between them. Sequencing used CD8+ T cells from PBMCs. The chain couples TRBV27 to TRBJ2-7; the D gene is possibly TRBD1 (6 bases). This TCR came from a human donor with multiple sclerosis. The CDR3 loop reads CASSMGAKPYEQYF. In DNA form, the CDR3 reads TGTGCCAGCAGTATGGGGGCAAAACCCTACGAGCAGTACTTC.